This T cell receptor (beta chain) was sequenced for a study of blood T cell repertoires in COVID-19. Study processing details: The assay estimated nucleated cells by amplifying reference gene primers. Here immunoSEQ multiplex PCR was the method, and the copy in TCRdb shows in-frame clones only, minus some. V and J calls and clone size are given by that table; D and trimming were obtained from the DNA. Among 150,000 to 200,000 clones listed, approximately 87% were seen once. CDR3 size: 16 residues. Sequencing was performed on peripheral blood. This chain connects TRBV21-1 to TRBJ2-5; the table gives TRBD1 as D, unverified against the DNA. TRBV21-1 is annotated as a pseudogene. The receptor was isolated from a woman in her sixties or seventies with COVID-19, enrolled during active disease. The CDR3 region is CASSKYPGGSGETQYF. CDR3 coding DNA: TGTGCCAGCAGCAAATACCCAGGGGGCAGTGGGGAGACCCAGTACTTC.